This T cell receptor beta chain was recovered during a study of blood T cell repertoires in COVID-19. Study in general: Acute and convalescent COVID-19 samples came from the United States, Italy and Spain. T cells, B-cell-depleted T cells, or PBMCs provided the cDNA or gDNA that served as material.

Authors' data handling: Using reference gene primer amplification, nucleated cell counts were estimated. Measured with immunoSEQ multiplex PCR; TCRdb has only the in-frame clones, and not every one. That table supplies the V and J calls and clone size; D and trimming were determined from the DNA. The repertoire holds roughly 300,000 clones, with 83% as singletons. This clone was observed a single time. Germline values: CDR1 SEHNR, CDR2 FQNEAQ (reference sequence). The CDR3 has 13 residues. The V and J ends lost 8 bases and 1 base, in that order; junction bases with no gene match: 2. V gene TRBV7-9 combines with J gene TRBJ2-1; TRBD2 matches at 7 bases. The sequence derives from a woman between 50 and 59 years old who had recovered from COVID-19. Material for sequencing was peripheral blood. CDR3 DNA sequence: TGTGCCAGCGGGAGGGGTTCCTACAATGAGCAGTTCTTC. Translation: CASGRGSYNEQFF.